One and the same sample provided the 10 T cell receptor beta chains below, sequenced in a study of human T cells and chemical hapten exposure. Time point: patch test 3, about 24 weeks after DPC sensitization. Treatment specified: therapeutic diphenylcyclopropenone sensitization with weekly scalp DPC. TCRdb re-called the RACE reads with MiXCR, one entry per CDR3 protein. The sample records 100,000 or so distinct CDR3 sequences, less than 45% being singletons. The material sequenced was whole blood, taken in connection with sensitization to the hapten diphenylcyclopropenone (DPC). These receptors all stem from a man aged 40-55 years with alopecia areata. Some clones in this sample may be carry-over from other donors' samples.

The rearrangement joins TRBV6-5 to TRBJ2-3, with 10 bases identical to TRBD2. The CDR3 totals 17 residues. CDR1 MNHEY and CDR2 SVGAGI come from the germline V gene. J lost 1 base, V lost 6 bases, and 10 bases had no gene match. This CDR3 is CASSRASGTSGTDTQYF. DNA of the CDR3: TGTGCCAGCAGCCGCGCCTCCGGGACTAGCGGCACAGATACGCAGTATTTT.

The genes are TRBV19 and TRBJ2-5, with D possibly being TRBD2 (5 bases). V lost 8 bases, J lost 1 base, and 17 bases lay in between. Germline assignment: CDR1 LNHDA and CDR2 SQIVND (reference sequence). The CDR3 is 15 amino acids. CDR3 sequence (DNA): TGTGCCAGTGCCTCCGGGATCACCCTCCAAGAGACCCAGTACTTC. It yields the protein CASASGITLQETQYF.

In its sample, this clonotype was seen a few times. The V and J genes are TRBV24-1 and TRBJ2-5; 8 bases are shared with TRBD1. V lost 1 base, J lost 5 bases, and 8 bases stayed unmatched. This CDR3 comprises 16 residues. Germline-derived CDR1 and CDR2 are KGHDR and SFDVKD. CDR3 loop: CATSDFTGTGSETQYF. CDR3 DNA: TGTGCCACCAGTGATTTTACCGGGACAGGCAGTGAGACCCAGTACTTC.

This clonotype appeared a few times. V usage is TRBV10-3 and J usage is TRBJ2-5; D ambiguous. V lost 1 base and J 1 base, leaving 1 base between the germline ends. Germline CDR1 is ENHRY and CDR2 is SYGVKD. The CDR3 sequence is 12 residues long. CDR3 protein: CAISEFQETQYF. The CDR3 DNA reads TGTGCCATCAGTGAGTTCCAAGAGACCCAGTACTTC.

The V gene is TRBV6-5, the J gene TRBJ2-3; D ambiguous. CDR1 is MNHEY, CDR2 SVGAGI, per germline. The CDR3 sequence is 15 residues long. Between the trimmed V and J ends, which lost 0 bases and 4 bases, there was a span of 11 bases. The chain's CDR3 is CASSYSWSRADTQYF. CDR3 coding DNA: TGTGCCAGCAGTTACTCGTGGTCCCGGGCAGATACGCAGTATTTT.

The V gene is TRBV20-1, the J gene TRBJ2-3; 11 bases are shared with TRBD2. This CDR3 spans 15 amino acids. V lost 2 bases and J lost 4; bases outside the gene matches: 5. Germline lookup yields CDR1 DFQATT and CDR2 SNEGSKA (reference sequence). CDR3 region: CSARSLAGGSDTQYF. The CDR3 coding sequence is TGCAGTGCTAGATCCCTAGCGGGAGGATCAGATACGCAGTATTTT.

This clonotype was seen a handful of times. The J gene is TRBJ2-5, the V gene TRBV6-6, with TRBD2 matching over 10 bases. The germline V gene encodes CDR1 MNHNY and CDR2 SVGAGI (reference sequence). After removal of 6 bases from V and 4 bases from J, the junction contained 8 bases not matched to a gene. The CDR3 sequence is 15 residues long. The CDR3 is CASSLAGGGGETQYF. In DNA, the CDR3 is TGTGCCAGCAGCTTAGCGGGAGGAGGGGGAGAGACCCAGTACTTC.

Many counts were recorded for this clonotype. This sequence joins TRBV12-5 and TRBJ1-1; TRBD1 matches at 9 bases. The ends lost 6 bases at V and 0 bases at J; junction bases unmatched: 2. This CDR3 comprises 14 residues. CDR1 is LGHNT, CDR2 FRNRAP, per germline. CDR3 in DNA: TGTGCTAGTGGCCGGGACAGGGTGAACACTGAAGCTTTCTTT. It yields the protein CASGRDRVNTEAFF.

Only one count was recorded for this clonotype. J is TRBJ2-3 and V is TRBV7-2, with 8 bases fitting TRBD2. Germline CDR1 SGHTA, CDR2 FQGNSA. V shed 6 bases, J shed 5 bases, and the junction held 10 bases outside the gene matches. The CDR3 spans 15 residues. The CDR3, as DNA: TGTGCCAGCAGTCCTCGAGCGGGAGATATAGATACGCAGTATTTT. This gives the protein CASSPRAGDIDTQYF.

This clonotype occurred a few times. The rearrangement joins TRBV10-3 to TRBJ2-5, with TRBD2 matching 7 bases. Germline-derived CDR1 and CDR2 are ENHRY and SYGVKD. CDR3 length: 14 residues. The ends lost 5 bases at V and 1 base at J; junction bases unmatched: 4. CDR3 DNA: TGTGCCATCAGTAAAGCGGGATCCCAAGAGACCCAGTACTTC. As protein: CAISKAGSQETQYF.